This section outlines one T cell receptor (beta chain) sequence together with its context. Authors' data handling: The assay estimated nucleated cells by amplifying reference gene primers. Libraries were prepared by immunoSEQ multiplex PCR; TCRdb keeps only in-frame clonotypes and omits some of them. V and J calls and clone size are copied from that table; D and trimming were computed from the DNA. The data contain 200,000 to 250,000 clones, about 88% of them seen just once; the ten biggest clones take up about 1.9%. This record comes from a study of blood T cell repertoires in COVID-19. The overall study: Researchers got acute and convalescent COVID-19 samples from the United States, Italy and Spain. In each case, the material was cDNA or gDNA derived from T cells, B-cell-depleted T cells, or PBMCs.

The CDR3 length is 10 residues. Trimming pared 2 bases from V and 8 bases from J, leaving 6 bases between. Germline V gene sequence: CDR1 SQVTM, CDR2 ANQGSEA. The sequenced sample was peripheral blood. The chain uses TRBV29-1 and TRBJ1-2, with D uncertain. The clonotype comes from a man in his forties or fifties with active or convalescent COVID-19. The CDR3 loop reads CSVETEGYTF. The CDR3 DNA sequence: TGCAGCGTTGAAACGGAGGGCTACACCTTC.